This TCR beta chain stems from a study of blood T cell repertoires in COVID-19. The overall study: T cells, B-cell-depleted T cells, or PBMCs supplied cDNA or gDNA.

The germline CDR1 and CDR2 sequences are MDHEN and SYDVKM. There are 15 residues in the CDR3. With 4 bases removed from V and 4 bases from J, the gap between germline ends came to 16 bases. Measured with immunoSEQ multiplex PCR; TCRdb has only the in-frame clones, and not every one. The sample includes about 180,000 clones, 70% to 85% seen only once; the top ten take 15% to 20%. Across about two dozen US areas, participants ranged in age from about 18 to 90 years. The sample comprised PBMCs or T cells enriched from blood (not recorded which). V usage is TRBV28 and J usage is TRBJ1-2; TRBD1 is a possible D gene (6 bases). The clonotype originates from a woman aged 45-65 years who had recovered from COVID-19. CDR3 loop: CASSYPPGRGYGYTF. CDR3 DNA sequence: TGTGCCAGCAGTTATCCCCCCGGCAGGGGCTATGGCTACACCTTC.